One sample yielded the 31 T cell receptor beta chains listed below, sequenced in a study of T cell changes during pregnancy in multiple sclerosis. Repertoires were generated with immunoSEQ multiplex PCR, while TCRdb's copy carries only in-frame clones and drops some. The top ten clones hold around 3% of a sample with around 80,000 clones, around 92% of them seen once. Specimen: peripheral blood, collected before pregnancy. The receptors derive from a female donor with multiple sclerosis, enrolled in a pregnancy study.

The CDR3 spells CASSPRTVENEQFF. CDR3 bases: TGTGCCAGCAGCCCGAGGACAGTCGAAAATGAGCAGTTCTTC. The chain recombines TRBV7-9 with TRBJ2-1; a weak D match, TRBD1 (6 bases). This CDR3 contains 14 residues. V shed 5 bases and J shed 7 bases, with 15 bases lying between them. Germline lookup yields CDR1 SEHNR and CDR2 FQNEAQ (reference sequence).

The chain uses TRBV7-9 and TRBJ2-7, with D possibly matching TRBD2 (6 bases). Trimming took off 7 bases at V and 0 bases at J, with 16 bases between the two ends. The CDR3 length is 15 residues. Germline V gene data show CDR1 as SEHNR and CDR2 as FQNEAQ (reference sequence). CDR3 bases: TGTGCCAGCACCCCAGGTAGCGGTCGCTCCTACGAGCAGTACTTC. This sequence encodes CASTPGSGRSYEQYF.

The rearrangement links TRBV6-5 to TRBJ2-3; 7 bases map to TRBD2. J was trimmed by 5 bases and V by 0 bases; bases with no gene match: 8. CDR3 length: 16 residues. Germline V gene data show CDR1 as MNHEY and CDR2 as SVGAGI. CDR3 region: CASSYSTGGSGDTQYF. In nucleotides, the CDR3 is TGTGCCAGCAGTTACTCAACTGGCGGGAGTGGAGATACGCAGTATTTT.

This sequence joins TRBV7-8 and TRBJ2-3, with 7 bases aligning to TRBD1. This CDR3 is built from 14 residues. CDR1 and CDR2 (germline): SGHVS, FQNEAQ. The V and J ends lost 5 bases and 4 bases, in that order; junction bases with no gene match: 6. The CDR3: CASSPGTVADTQYF. In nucleotides, the CDR3 is TGTGCCAGCAGCCCCGGGACAGTAGCAGATACGCAGTATTTT.

The rearrangement links TRBV6-5 to TRBJ2-5; D is perhaps TRBD1 (5 bases). The germline CDR1 and CDR2 sequences are MNHEY and SVGAGI. The CDR3 runs to 14 residues. Deletions cut 2 bases from V and 2 bases from J, with 9 bases between. The CDR3: CASSYRTPQETQYF. The CDR3 DNA sequence: TGTGCCAGCAGTTACAGGACACCTCAAGAGACCCAGTACTTC.

The rearrangement uses TRBV6-1 and TRBJ1-1, with TRBD1 as a possible D gene (6 bases). Germline CDR1 MNHNS, CDR2 SASEGT. Deletions cut 7 bases from V and 3 bases from J, with 18 bases between. This CDR3 has 15 residues. The CDR3 is CASTQDPGVYTEAFF. CDR3 sequence (DNA): TGTGCCAGCACACAAGACCCAGGGGTTTACACTGAAGCTTTCTTT.

The table lists this clone with a count of one. The chain joins TRBV7-9 to TRBJ2-1; 8 bases are a match to TRBD2. The CDR3 has 18 residues. V lost 1 base, J lost 5 bases, and 13 bases stayed unmatched. Germline CDR1 and CDR2: SEHNR and FQNEAQ (reference sequence). For the CDR3, the DNA is TGTGCCAGCAGCTTAGAGAGCGGGGGACTTCGCCTCCACAATGAGCAGTTCTTC. As protein: CASSLESGGLRLHNEQFF.

V gene TRBV10-3 combines with J gene TRBJ2-1; D is uncertain. Germline values: CDR1 ENHRY, CDR2 SYGVKD. This CDR3 comprises 14 residues. With 5 bases removed from V and 5 bases from J, the gap between germline ends came to 13 bases. CDR3 region: CAISSFDKDNEQFF. CDR3 DNA sequence: TGTGCCATCAGTTCGTTCGACAAGGACAATGAGCAGTTCTTC.

This chain links TRBV5-4 with TRBJ2-3; 7 positions match TRBD2. Per germline, CDR1 SGHNT and CDR2 YYREEE (reference sequence). The CDR3 consists of 15 residues. The V and J ends lost 2 bases and 3 bases, in that order; junction bases with no gene match: 6. The CDR3 nucleotides are TGTGCCAGCAGCTTAGGCGGGAGAGGTACAGATACGCAGTATTTT. This codes for CASSLGGRGTDTQYF.

DNA for the CDR3: TGTGCCACCCAAGCCCCAGGCGGCTACACCTTC. This sequence encodes CATQAPGGYTF. The chain links TRBV27 to TRBJ1-2, with D uncertain. Between the trimmed V and J ends, which lost 10 bases and 8 bases, there was a span of 14 bases. CDR1 and CDR2 from the germline V gene are MNHEY and SMNVEV (reference sequence). CDR3 length equals 11 residues.

V and J are TRBV11-1 and TRBJ2-2; D may be TRBD2 (7 bases). CDR3 length: 16 residues. Trimming took 2 bases from V and 6 from J, leaving 16 bases between them. In germline, CDR1 is SGHAT, CDR2 FQDESV (reference sequence). The CDR3 DNA is TGTGCCAGCAGCTTAAGGGGGGGCAGGGCCCCCGGGGAGCTGTTTTTT. Protein: CASSLRGGRAPGELFF.

This rearrangement joins TRBV5-1 to TRBJ2-7; 8 bases map to TRBD2. Germline CDR1 SGHRS, CDR2 YFSETQ. The length of the CDR3 is 14 residues. V was clipped by 1 base and J by 6 bases; unmatched bases: 6. For the CDR3, the DNA is TGCGCCAGCAGCTTGACGGGACTAGAATTCGAGCAGTACTTC. This translates into CASSLTGLEFEQYF.

The chain links TRBV19 to TRBJ1-5; 9 nucleotides line up with TRBD1. This CDR3 comprises 20 residues. V lost 2 bases and J lost 4; bases outside the gene matches: 18. CDR1 and CDR2 (germline): LNHDA, SQIVND (reference sequence). For the CDR3, the DNA is TGTGCCAGTAGTATATCGGGGGGACAGGGAGAATCAAATTGGAATCAGCCCCAGCATTTT. Its protein product is CASSISGGQGESNWNQPQHF.

This chain links TRBV19 with TRBJ2-7; 7 bases are a match to TRBD2. The germline V gene encodes CDR1 LNHDA and CDR2 SQIVND (reference sequence). The CDR3 is 14 amino acids. V lost 6 bases and J lost 2; bases outside the gene matches: 7. In DNA form, the CDR3 reads TGTGCCAGTAGCCTTGTCGGGGGGACCTACGAGCAGTACTTC. Its protein is CASSLVGGTYEQYF.

The chain joins TRBV28 to TRBJ2-7; the match to TRBD2 covers 9 bases. Germline-derived CDR1 and CDR2 are MDHEN and SYDVKM. This CDR3 is built from 14 residues. V dropped 6 bases and J dropped 2; count of bases not matched to a gene: 5. CDR3 in amino acids: CASSVAGVPYEQYF. The CDR3 nucleotides are TGTGCCAGCAGCGTAGCGGGGGTTCCCTACGAGCAGTACTTC. Using reference TRBV28 and TRBJ2-7 for the parts outside the CDR3, the full variable domain is DVKVTQSSRYLVKRTGEKVFLECVQDMDHENMFWYRQDPGLGLRLIYFSYDVKMKEKGDIPEGYSVSREKKERFSLILESASTNQTSMYLCASSVAGVPYEQYFGPGTRLTVT.

The gene calls are TRBV19 and TRBJ2-6, with 7 positions matching TRBD1. V dropped 5 bases and J dropped 0; count of bases not matched to a gene: 4. The CDR3 consists of 16 residues. In germline, CDR1 is LNHDA, CDR2 SQIVND (reference sequence). The CDR3 nucleotides are TGTGCCAGTAGTCCGACAGGGAGCTCTGGGGCCAACGTCCTGACTTTC. It encodes CASSPTGSSGANVLTF. Complete variable domain (other parts from reference TRBV19 and TRBJ2-6): DGGITQSPKYLFRKEGQNVTLSCEQNLNHDAMYWYRQDPGQGLRLIYYSQIVNDFQKGDIAEGYSVSREKKESFPLTVTSAQKNPTAFYLCASSPTGSSGANVLTFGAGSRLTVL.

The V and J genes are TRBV5-1 and TRBJ2-3; 8 bases are a match to TRBD2. Looked up from germline, CDR1 is SGHRS and CDR2 is YFSETQ. The J segment lost 5 bases and the V segment lost 3 bases, leaving 8 bases of the junction unmatched. The CDR3 covers 15 residues. As DNA, the CDR3 is TGCGCCAGCAGCTCCGCCGGACTAGCTGGAGATACGCAGTATTTT. As protein: CASSSAGLAGDTQYF. Complete variable domain (other parts from reference TRBV5-1 and TRBJ2-3): KAGVTQTPRYLIKTRGQQVTLSCSPISGHRSVSWYQQTPGQGLQFLFEYFSETQRNKGNFPGRFSGRQFSNSRSEMNVSTLELGDSALYLCASSSAGLAGDTQYFGPGTRLTVL.

The CDR3 spells CASSLRQGTNEQFF. The CDR3 coding sequence is TGTGCCAGCAGCCTAAGACAGGGTACCAATGAGCAGTTCTTC. The rearrangement links TRBV7-8 to TRBJ2-1; 7 positions agree with TRBD1. The CDR3 covers 14 residues. The V gene end was trimmed by 5 bases and the J gene end by 6 bases; junction bases not matched to a gene: 7. Germline V gene lookup returns CDR1 SGHVS and CDR2 FQNEAQ.

The chain has TRBV4-1 and TRBJ2-1; perhaps TRBD2 as D (5 bases). V lost 2 bases to trimming and J lost 8 bases, with 16 bases between them. CDR3 size: 15 residues. Germline values: CDR1 MGHRA, CDR2 YSYEKL. The CDR3 nucleotides read TGCGCCAGCAGCCAATGGGTCACTAAGCGGCATGAGCAGTTCTTC. Its translation is CASSQWVTKRHEQFF.

The chain employs TRBV5-4 and TRBJ2-1; a weak D match, TRBD1 (5 bases). The CDR3 loop spans 13 amino acids. Trimming stripped 2 bases from V and 5 bases from J, with 8 bases between. From germline, CDR1 is SGHNT and CDR2 YYREEE (reference sequence). Written as DNA, the CDR3 is TGTGCCAGCAGCTTTACAGGAAACAATGAGCAGTTCTTC. Its protein is CASSFTGNNEQFF.

The rearrangement joins TRBV27 to TRBJ1-5, with D tentatively TRBD1 (6 bases). The V and J ends lost 4 bases and 0 bases respectively, with 16 bases between them. This CDR3 is built from 17 residues. The germline gives CDR1 MNHEY, CDR2 SMNVEV (reference sequence). The CDR3 DNA sequence: TGTGCCAGCAGTTCCGACGGGACACCCCTTAGCAATCAGCCCCAGCATTTT. Translating it yields CASSSDGTPLSNQPQHF.

The chain is built from TRBV5-8 and TRBJ2-1; D might be TRBD1 (6 bases). Germline CDR1 and CDR2: SGHTS and YDEGEE. The CDR3 has 14 amino acids. Between the trimmed V and J ends, which lost 7 bases and 0 bases, there was a span of 11 bases. The CDR3 protein is CASQTGLSYNEQFF. The CDR3 DNA is TGTGCCAGCCAGACAGGCCTCTCCTACAATGAGCAGTTCTTC.

The rearrangement uses TRBV2 and TRBJ2-7; maybe TRBD2 (6 bases). Germline V gene sequence: CDR1 SNHLY, CDR2 FYNNEI. Trimming pared 3 bases from V and 4 bases from J, leaving 19 bases between. The CDR3 spans 16 residues. CDR3 nucleotides: TGTGCCAGCAGTGAGGGACCCGTGGAGGGCGGGTACGAGCAGTACTTC. Its protein is CASSEGPVEGGYEQYF.

The V call is TRBV19, the J call TRBJ2-1, with 8 bases matching TRBD1. The germline CDR1 and CDR2 sequences are LNHDA and SQIVND (reference sequence). V lost 5 bases to trimming and J lost 3 bases; unmatched junction nucleotides: 3. CDR3 length: 14 amino acids. CDR3 sequence (DNA): TGTGCCAGTAGTGTGACAGGGGTCTACAATGAGCAGTTCTTC. Its protein is CASSVTGVYNEQFF.

The rearrangement uses TRBV5-4 and TRBJ2-1, with 13 nucleotides matching TRBD2. After removal of 5 bases from V and 7 bases from J, the junction contained 6 bases not matched to a gene. Germline V lookup: CDR1 SGHNT, CDR2 YYREEE (reference sequence). CDR3 size: 15 residues. The CDR3 is CASSFGLAGVNEQFF. The CDR3 nucleotides read TGTGCCAGCAGTTTTGGACTAGCGGGAGTGAATGAGCAGTTCTTC.

The chain couples TRBV9 to TRBJ2-1; D remains ambiguous. This CDR3 spans 14 amino acids. Trimming removed 2 bases from V and 7 bases from J, with 13 bases in between. Germline CDR1 and CDR2: SGDLS and YYNGEE. CDR3: CASSVGSFLNEQFF. CDR3 DNA: TGTGCCAGCAGCGTTGGTAGTTTTTTGAATGAGCAGTTCTTC. The whole variable domain, filled in from reference TRBV9 and TRBJ2-1, reads DSGVTQTPKHLITATGQRVTLRCSPRSGDLSVYWYQQSLDQGLQFLIQYYNGEERAKGNILERFSAQQFPDLHSELNLSSLELGDSALYFCASSVGSFLNEQFFGPGTRLTVL.

The V and J genes are TRBV28 and TRBJ2-7; 9 bases fit TRBD2. The germline CDR1 and CDR2 sequences are MDHEN and SYDVKM. With 3 bases clipped from V and 4 bases from J, the junction kept 10 bases outside the gene matches. The CDR3 has 16 amino acids. The CDR3 protein is CASSFGGRAVYYEQYF. In nucleotides, the CDR3 is TGTGCCAGCAGTTTCGGCGGGAGGGCCGTTTATTACGAGCAGTACTTC.

The genes are TRBV7-2 and TRBJ2-7; D not certain. The V gene's germline CDR1 is SGHTA and CDR2 FQGNSA. The CDR3 spans 14 residues. Trimming cost V 0 bases and J 0 bases, with 6 bases left between them. The CDR3, as DNA: TGTGCCAGCAGCTTAGCCCTTTTCTCCTACGAGCAGTACTTC. This codes for CASSLALFSYEQYF.

This chain links TRBV9 with TRBJ2-1, with D perhaps TRBD1 (5 bases). Trimming took off 1 base at V and 4 bases at J, with 18 bases between the two ends. Germline lookup yields CDR1 SGDLS and CDR2 YYNGEE. This CDR3 comprises 17 residues. The CDR3: CASSVTPGSSQYNEQFF. CDR3 DNA: TGTGCCAGCAGCGTAACCCCAGGGTCGTCGCAATACAATGAGCAGTTCTTC.

J is TRBJ2-7 and V is TRBV9; D might be TRBD2 (5 bases). V dropped 0 bases and J dropped 2 bases, with 15 bases sitting between them. CDR1 is SGDLS and CDR2 is YYNGEE in the germline V gene. The CDR3 length is 16 residues. The CDR3 DNA reads TGTGCCAGCAGCGTAGGGCCCCGGGGAGCTGCCTACGAGCAGTACTTC. This gives the protein CASSVGPRGAAYEQYF.

V and J are TRBV30 and TRBJ1-5; a weak D match, TRBD1 (6 bases). Deletions cut 2 bases from V and 0 bases from J, with 11 bases between. Germline V lookup: CDR1 GTSNPN, CDR2 SVGIG (reference sequence). CDR3 length: 15 residues. CDR3 bases: TGTGCCTGGAGTTCAGGGGTCCATAGCAATCAGCCCCAGCATTTT. Translating it yields CAWSSGVHSNQPQHF.